This TCR beta chain stems from a study of T cell responses to AZD1222 COVID-19 vaccine. This CDR3 contains 15 residues. Looked up from germline, CDR1 is MNHEY and CDR2 is SVGAGI. V gave up 6 bases and J gave up 4 bases; unmatched junction bases: 5. In regard to this clone: As yet, its antigen is unknown.

Study-level results: No day 14 peak samples; only post-peak repertoires were characterized. Unmutated variant regions are reportedly targeted by nearly half of spike-specific TCRs.

Profiled with immunoSEQ multiplex PCR; TCRdb holds only in-frame clones, not every one. The repertoire holds some 150,000 clones, with 93% as singletons. This chain connects TRBV6-5 to TRBJ2-2, with 10 bases aligning to TRBD1. Specimen: peripheral blood, collected on day 0 of AZD1222 vaccination. The receptor's source is an adult in good health. Here the CDR3 DNA reads TGTGCCAGCAGCCCAGGACAGGGGGGCACCGGGGAGCTGTTTTTT. Protein sequence: CASSPGQGGTGELFF.